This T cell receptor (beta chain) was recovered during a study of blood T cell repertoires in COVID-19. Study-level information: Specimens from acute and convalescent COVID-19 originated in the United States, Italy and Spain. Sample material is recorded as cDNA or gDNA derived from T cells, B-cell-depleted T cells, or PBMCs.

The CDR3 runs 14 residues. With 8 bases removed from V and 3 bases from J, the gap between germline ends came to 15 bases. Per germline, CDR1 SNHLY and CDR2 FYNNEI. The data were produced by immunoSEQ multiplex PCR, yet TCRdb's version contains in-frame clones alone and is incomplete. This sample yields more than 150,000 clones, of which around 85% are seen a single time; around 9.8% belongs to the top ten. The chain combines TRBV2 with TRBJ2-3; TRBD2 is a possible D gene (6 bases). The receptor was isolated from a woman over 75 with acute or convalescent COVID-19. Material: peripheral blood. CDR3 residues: CASVRGGDTDTQYF. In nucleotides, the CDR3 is TGTGCCAGCGTGAGGGGCGGGGATACAGATACGCAGTATTTT.